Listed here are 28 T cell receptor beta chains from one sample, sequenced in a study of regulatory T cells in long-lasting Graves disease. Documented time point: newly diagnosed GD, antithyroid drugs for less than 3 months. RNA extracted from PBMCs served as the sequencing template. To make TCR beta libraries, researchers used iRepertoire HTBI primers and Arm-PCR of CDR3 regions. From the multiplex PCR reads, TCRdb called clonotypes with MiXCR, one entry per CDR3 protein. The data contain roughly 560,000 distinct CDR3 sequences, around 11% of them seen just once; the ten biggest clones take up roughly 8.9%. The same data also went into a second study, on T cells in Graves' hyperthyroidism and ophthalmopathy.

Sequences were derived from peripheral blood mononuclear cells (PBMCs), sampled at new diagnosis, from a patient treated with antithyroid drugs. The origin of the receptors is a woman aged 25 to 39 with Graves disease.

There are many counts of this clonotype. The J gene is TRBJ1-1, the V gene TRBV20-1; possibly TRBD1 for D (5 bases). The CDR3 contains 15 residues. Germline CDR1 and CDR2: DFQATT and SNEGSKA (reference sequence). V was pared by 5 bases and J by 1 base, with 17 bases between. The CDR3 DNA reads TGCAGTGCTCCCCGACAGTGGGACGAGAACACTGAAGCTTTCTTT. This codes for CSAPRQWDENTEAFF.

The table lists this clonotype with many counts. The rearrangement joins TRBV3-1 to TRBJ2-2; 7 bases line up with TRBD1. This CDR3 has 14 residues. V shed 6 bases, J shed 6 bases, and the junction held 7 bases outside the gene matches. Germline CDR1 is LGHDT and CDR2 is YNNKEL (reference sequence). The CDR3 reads CASRLHQGAGELFF. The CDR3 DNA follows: TGTGCCAGCAGGTTACACCAGGGGGCCGGGGAGCTGTTTTTT.

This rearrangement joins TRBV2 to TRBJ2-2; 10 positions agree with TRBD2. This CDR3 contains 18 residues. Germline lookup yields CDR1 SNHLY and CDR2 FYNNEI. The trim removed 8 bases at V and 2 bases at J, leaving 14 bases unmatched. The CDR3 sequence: CASCPYASGSSNTGELFF. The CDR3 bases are TGTGCCAGCTGCCCTTATGCTAGCGGGAGCTCTAACACCGGGGAGCTGTTTTTT.

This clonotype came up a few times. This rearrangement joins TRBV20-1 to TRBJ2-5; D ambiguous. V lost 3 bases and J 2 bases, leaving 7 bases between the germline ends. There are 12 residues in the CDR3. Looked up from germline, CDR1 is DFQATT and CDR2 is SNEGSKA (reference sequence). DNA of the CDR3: TGCAGTGCTAGGTCTAGACAAGAGACCCAGTACTTC. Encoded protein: CSARSRQETQYF.

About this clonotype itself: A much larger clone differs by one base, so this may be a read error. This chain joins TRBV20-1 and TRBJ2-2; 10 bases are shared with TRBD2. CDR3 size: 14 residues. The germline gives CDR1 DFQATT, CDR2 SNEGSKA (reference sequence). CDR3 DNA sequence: TGCAGTGCTACTAGCGGGAGTGACACCGGGGAGCTGTCTTTT. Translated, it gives CSATSGSDTGELSF.

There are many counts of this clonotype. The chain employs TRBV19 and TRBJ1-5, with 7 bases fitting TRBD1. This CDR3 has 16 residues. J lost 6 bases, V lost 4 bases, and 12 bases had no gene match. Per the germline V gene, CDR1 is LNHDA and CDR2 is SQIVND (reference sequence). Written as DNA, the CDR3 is TGTGCCAGTAGTAGAGGACATCAGGGGGGGGGTCAGCCCCAGCATTTT. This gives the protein CASSRGHQGGGQPQHF.

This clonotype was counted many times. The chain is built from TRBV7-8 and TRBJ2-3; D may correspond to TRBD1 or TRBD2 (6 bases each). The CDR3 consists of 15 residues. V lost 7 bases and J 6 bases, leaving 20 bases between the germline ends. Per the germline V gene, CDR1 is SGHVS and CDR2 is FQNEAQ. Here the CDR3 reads CASTLAGLGGDTQYF. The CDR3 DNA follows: TGTGCCAGCACCTTGGCCGGTTTAGGGGGGGATACGCAGTATTTT.

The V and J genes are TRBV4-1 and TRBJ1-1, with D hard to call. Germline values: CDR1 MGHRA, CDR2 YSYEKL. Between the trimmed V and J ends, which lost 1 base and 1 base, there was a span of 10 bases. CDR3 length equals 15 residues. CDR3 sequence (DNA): TGCGCCAGCAGCCAAGGGGTAGGACCGAACACTGAAGCTTTCTTT. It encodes CASSQGVGPNTEAFF.

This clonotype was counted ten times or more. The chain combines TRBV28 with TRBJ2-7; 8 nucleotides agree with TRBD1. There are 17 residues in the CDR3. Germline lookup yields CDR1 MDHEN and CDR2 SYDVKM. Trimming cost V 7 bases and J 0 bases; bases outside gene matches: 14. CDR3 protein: CASTTLGGQDSSYEQYF. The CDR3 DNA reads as TGTGCCAGCACGACACTCGGGGGACAGGATAGCTCCTACGAGCAGTACTTC.

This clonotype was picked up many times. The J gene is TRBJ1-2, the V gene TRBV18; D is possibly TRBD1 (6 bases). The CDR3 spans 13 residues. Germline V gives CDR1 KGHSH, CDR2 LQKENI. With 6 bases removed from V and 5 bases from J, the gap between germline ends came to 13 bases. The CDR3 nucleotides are TGTGCCAGCTCCAACGGACAGACATATGGCTACACCTTC. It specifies CASSNGQTYGYTF.

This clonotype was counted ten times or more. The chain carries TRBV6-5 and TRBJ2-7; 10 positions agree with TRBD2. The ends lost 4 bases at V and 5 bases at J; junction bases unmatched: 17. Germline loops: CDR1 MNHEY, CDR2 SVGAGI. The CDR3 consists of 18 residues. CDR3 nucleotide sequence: TGTGCCAGCAGTTCCCACGAAATTACTAGCGGGGTCCAGGACGAGCAGTACTTC. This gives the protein CASSSHEITSGVQDEQYF.

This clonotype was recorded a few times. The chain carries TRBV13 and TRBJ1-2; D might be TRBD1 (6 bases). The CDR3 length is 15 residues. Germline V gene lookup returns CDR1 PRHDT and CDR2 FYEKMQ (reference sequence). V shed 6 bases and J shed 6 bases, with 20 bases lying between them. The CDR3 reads CASRYSQGPEDGYTF. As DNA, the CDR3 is TGTGCCAGCAGATATTCACAGGGACCCGAGGATGGCTACACCTTC.

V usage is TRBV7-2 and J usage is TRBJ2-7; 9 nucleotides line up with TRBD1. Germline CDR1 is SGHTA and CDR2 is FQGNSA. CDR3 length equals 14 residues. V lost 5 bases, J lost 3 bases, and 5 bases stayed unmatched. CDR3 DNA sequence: TGTGCCAGCAGCACGGACAGGGGCCGCTACGAGCAGTACTTC. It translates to CASSTDRGRYEQYF.

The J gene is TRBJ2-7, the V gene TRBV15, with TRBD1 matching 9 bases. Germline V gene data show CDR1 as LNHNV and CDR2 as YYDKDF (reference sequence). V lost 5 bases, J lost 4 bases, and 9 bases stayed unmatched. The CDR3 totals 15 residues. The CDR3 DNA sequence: TGTGCCACCAGCTCCGACAGGGGGGCTGAGTACGAGCAGTACTTC. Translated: CATSSDRGAEYEQYF.

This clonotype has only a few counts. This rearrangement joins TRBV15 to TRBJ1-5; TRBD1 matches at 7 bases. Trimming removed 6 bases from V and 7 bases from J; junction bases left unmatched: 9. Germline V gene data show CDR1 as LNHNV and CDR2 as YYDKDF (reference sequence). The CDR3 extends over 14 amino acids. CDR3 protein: CATSHDRAYQPQHF. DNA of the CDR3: TGTGCCACCAGTCACGACAGGGCATACCAGCCCCAGCATTTT.

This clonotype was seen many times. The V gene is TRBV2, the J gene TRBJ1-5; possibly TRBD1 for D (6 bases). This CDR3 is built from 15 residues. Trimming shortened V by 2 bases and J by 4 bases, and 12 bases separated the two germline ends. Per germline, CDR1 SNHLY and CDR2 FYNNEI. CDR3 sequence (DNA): TGTGCCAGCAGTGAACGGGCAAGGGGGAATCAGCCCCAGCATTTT. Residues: CASSERARGNQPQHF. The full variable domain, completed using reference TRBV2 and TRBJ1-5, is EPEVTQTPSHQVTQMGQEVILRCVPISNHLYFYWYRQILGQKVEFLVSFYNNEISEKSEIFDDQFSVERPDGSNFTLKIRSTKLEDSAMYFCASSERARGNQPQHFGDGTRLSIL.

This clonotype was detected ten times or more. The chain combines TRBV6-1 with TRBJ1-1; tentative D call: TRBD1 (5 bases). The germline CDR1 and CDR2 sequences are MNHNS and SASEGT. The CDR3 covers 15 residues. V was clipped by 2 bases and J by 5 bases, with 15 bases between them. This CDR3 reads CASSEKGRGRTEAFF. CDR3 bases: TGTGCCAGCAGTGAAAAGGGACGGGGAAGGACTGAAGCTTTCTTT.

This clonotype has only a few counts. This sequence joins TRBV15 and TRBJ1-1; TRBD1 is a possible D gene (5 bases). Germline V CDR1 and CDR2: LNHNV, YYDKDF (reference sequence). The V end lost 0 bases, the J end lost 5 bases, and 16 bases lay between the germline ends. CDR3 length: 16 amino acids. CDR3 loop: CATSRERGWGGTEAFF. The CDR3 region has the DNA TGTGCCACCAGCAGAGAACGGGGGTGGGGTGGTACTGAAGCTTTCTTT.

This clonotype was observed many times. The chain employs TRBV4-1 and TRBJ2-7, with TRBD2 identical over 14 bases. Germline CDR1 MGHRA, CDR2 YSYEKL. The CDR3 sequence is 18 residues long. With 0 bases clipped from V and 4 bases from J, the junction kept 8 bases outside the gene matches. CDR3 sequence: CASSQEGPGTSGSYEQYF. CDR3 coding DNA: TGCGCCAGCAGCCAAGAGGGACCCGGGACTAGCGGGAGTTACGAGCAGTACTTC.

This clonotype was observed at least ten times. The CDR3: CASSPKGTSVPGELFF. CDR3 coding DNA: TGTGCCAGCAGCCCCAAAGGGACTAGCGTACCCGGGGAGCTGTTTTTT. This rearrangement joins TRBV4-2 to TRBJ2-2, with 10 nucleotides matching TRBD2. CDR1 LGHNA and CDR2 YNFKEQ come from the germline V gene. With 4 bases clipped from V and 6 bases from J, the junction kept 8 bases outside the gene matches. This CDR3 is 16 amino acids long.

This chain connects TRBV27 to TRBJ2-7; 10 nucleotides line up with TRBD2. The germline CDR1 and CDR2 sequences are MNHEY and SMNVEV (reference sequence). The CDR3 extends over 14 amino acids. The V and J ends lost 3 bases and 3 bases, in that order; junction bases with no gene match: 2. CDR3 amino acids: CASSFRTSGYEQYF. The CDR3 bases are TGTGCCAGCAGTTTTAGGACTAGCGGCTACGAGCAGTACTTC.

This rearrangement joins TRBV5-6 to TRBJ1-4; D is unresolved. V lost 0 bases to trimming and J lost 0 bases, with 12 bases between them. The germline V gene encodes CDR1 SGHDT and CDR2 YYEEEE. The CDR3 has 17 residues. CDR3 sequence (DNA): TGTGCCAGCAGCTTGGACGGTCGCCTTGCAACTAATGAAAAACTGTTTTTT. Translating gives CASSLDGRLATNEKLFF.

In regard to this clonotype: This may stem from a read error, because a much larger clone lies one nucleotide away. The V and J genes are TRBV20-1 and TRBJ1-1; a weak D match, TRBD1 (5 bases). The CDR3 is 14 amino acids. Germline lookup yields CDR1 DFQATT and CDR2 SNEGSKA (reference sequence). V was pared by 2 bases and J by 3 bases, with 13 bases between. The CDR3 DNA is TGCAGTGCTAGACGGTCCAGGGCGGACACTGAAGCTTTCTTT. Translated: CSARRSRADTEAFF.

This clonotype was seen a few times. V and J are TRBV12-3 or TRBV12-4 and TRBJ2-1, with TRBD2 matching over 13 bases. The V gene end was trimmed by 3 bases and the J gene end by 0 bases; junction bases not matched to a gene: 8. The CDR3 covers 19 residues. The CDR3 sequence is CASSFIRTSGRSSYNEQFF. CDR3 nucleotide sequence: TGTGCCAGCAGTTTCATTCGGACTAGCGGGAGAAGCTCCTACAATGAGCAGTTCTTC.

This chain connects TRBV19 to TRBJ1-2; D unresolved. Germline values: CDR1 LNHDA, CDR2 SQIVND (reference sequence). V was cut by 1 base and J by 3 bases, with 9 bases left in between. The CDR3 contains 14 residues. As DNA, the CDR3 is TGTGCCAGTAGTATAGTGGGGAGGTACTATGGCTACACCTTC. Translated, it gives CASSIVGRYYGYTF.

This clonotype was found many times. Written as DNA, the CDR3 is TGTGCCAGCAGCTTAGCGCTTGCGGGATCAGATACGCAGTATTTT. Translated, it gives CASSLALAGSDTQYF. This rearrangement joins TRBV7-6 to TRBJ2-3; D perhaps matches TRBD2 (6 bases). The CDR3 extends over 15 amino acids. The germline gives CDR1 SGHVS, CDR2 FNYEAQ. Trimming cost V 0 bases and J 4 bases, with 11 bases left between them.

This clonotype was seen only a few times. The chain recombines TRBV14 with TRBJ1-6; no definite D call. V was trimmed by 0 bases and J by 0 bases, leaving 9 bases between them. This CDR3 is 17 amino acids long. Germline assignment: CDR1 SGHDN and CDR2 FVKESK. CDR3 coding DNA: TGTGCCAGCAGCCAAGATTGGACTATCTCCTATAATTCACCCCTCCACTTT. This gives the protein CASSQDWTISYNSPLHF.

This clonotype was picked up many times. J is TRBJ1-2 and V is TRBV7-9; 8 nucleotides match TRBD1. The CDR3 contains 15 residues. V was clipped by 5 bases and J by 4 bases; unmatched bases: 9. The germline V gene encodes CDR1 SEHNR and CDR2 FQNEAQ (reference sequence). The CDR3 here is CASSSPTGGPYGYTF. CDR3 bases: TGTGCCAGCAGCAGCCCCACAGGGGGTCCCTATGGCTACACCTTC.